These T cell receptor beta chains were read from a single sample in a study of OX40 agonist ivuxolimab in advanced cancers. The method was immunoSEQ multiplex PCR; TCRdb's version includes in-frame clones alone and lacks a portion of them. Of roughly 92,000 clones listed, around 80% are singletons. The sample was CD4+ or CD8+ T cells sorted from blood, taken in a trial of the OX40 agonist ivuxolimab. The receptors were gathered from an adult with an advanced solid tumor such as melanoma, head and neck, liver or kidney cancer. Each CDR3 is given with its conserved first and last residue. A D gene is named only where the DNA matches it firmly. Some rows mark clone size as missing; the rest say once, few, many or name a class of expanded clone.

TRBV7-2	TRBD2	.	15	TRBJ2-3	TGTGCCAGCAGCCAACAGACTAGCCCCACAGATACGCAGTATTTT	CASSQQTSPTDTQYF
TRBV6-5	.	.	11	TRBJ1-6	TGTGCCAGCAGGGAAAATTCACCCCTCCACTTT	CASRENSPLHF
TRBV6-5	.	.	13	TRBJ1-2	TGTGCCAGCACCAACAACGGGGCGTTGGGCTACACCTTC	CASTNNGALGYTF
TRBV4-3	.	.	17	TRBJ2-2	TGCGCCAGCAGCCAAGTCCCCCGGAATTTTAACACCGGGGAGCTGTTTTTT	CASSQVPRNFNTGELFF
TRBV9	.	.	17	TRBJ2-7	TGTGCCAGCAGCGTAGGGGCGGGGGCTCAGTCCACCTACGAGCAGTACTTC	CASSVGAGAQSTYEQYF
TRBV6-5	TRBD1	few	14	TRBJ2-5	TGTGCCAGCAGGAGAGGGGGCGCGGAAGAGACCCAGTACTTC	CASRRGGAEETQYF
TRBV4-2	TRBD1	.	17	TRBJ2-2	TGTGCCAGCAGCCAAGGAGGGGGGACAGGGGGTGGCGGGGAGCTGTTTTTT	CASSQGGGTGGGGELFF
TRBV7-2	TRBD2	.	15	TRBJ2-7	TGTGCCAGCAGCCCCGTGGGACTAGCGGGAGGTGAGCAGTACTTC	CASSPVGLAGGEQYF
TRBV7-3	TRBD2	.	17	TRBJ2-3	TGTGCCAGCAGCCCTCAAACCAGCGGGGGCACCACAGATACGCAGTATTTT	CASSPQTSGGTTDTQYF
TRBV7-8	.	.	16	TRBJ2-1	TGTGCCAGCAGCCCAGGCGGGGTGAGCTCCTACAATGAGCAGTTCTTC	CASSPGGVSSYNEQFF